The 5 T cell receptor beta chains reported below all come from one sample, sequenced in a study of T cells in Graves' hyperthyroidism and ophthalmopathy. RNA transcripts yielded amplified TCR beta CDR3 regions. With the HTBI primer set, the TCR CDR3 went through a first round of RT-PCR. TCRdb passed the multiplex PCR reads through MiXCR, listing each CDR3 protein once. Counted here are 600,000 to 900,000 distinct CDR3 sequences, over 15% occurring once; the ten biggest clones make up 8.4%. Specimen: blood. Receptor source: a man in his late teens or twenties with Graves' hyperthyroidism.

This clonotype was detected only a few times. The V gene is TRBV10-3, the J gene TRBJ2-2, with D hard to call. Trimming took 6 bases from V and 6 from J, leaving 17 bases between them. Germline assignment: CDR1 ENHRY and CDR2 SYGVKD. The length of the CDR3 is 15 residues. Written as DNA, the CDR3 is TGTGCCATCAGGCCGGGCCCCCCCAGAGCCGGGGAGCTGTTTTTT. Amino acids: CAIRPGPPRAGELFF.

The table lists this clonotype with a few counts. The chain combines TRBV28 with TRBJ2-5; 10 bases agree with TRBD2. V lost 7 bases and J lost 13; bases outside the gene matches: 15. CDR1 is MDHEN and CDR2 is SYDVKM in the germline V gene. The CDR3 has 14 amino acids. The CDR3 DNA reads TGTGCCAGCACCCCGCGCGCTAGCGGGAGAAAGACGTACTTC. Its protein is CASTPRASGRKTYF.

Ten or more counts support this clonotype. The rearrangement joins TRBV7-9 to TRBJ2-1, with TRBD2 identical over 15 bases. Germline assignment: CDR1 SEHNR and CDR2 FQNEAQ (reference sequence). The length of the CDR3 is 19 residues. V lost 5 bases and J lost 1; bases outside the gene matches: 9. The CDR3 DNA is TGTGCCAGCAGCAACCCTGGGACTAGCGGGAGGACATCCTACAATGAGCAGTTCTTC. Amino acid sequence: CASSNPGTSGRTSYNEQFF.

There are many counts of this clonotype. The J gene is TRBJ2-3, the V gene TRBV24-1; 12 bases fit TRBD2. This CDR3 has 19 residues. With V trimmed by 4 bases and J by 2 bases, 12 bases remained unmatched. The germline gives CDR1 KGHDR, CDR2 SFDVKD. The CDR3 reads CATSDSLGTSGRDTDTQYF. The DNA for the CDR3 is TGTGCCACCAGTGACTCCCTCGGGACTAGCGGGCGAGACACAGATACGCAGTATTTT.

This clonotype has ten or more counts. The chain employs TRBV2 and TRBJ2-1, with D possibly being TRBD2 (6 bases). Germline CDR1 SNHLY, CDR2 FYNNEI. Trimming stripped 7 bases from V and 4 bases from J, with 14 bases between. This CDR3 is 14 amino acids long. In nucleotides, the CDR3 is TGTGCCAGCACCTCTGAGGGGAGGTACAATGAGCAGTTCTTC. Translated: CASTSEGRYNEQFF.